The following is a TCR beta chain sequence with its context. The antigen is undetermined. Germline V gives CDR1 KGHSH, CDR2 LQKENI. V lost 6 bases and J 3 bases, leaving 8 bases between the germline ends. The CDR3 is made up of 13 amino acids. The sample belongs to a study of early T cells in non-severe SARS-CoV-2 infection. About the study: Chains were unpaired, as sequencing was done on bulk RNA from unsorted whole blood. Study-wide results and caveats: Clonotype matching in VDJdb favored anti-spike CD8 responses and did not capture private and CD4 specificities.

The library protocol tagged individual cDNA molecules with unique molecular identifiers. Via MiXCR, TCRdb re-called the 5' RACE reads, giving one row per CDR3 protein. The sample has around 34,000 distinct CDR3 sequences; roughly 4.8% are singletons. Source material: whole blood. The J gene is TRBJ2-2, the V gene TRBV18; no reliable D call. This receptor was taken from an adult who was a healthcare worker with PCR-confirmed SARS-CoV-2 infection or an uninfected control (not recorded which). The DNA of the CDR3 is TGTGCCAGCTCCCCGCGCGACACCGGGGAGCTGTTTTTT. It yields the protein CASSPRDTGELFF.